This T cell receptor (beta chain) was recorded in a study of tumor and adjacent non-tumor tissue in lung cancer. The CDR3 has 13 amino acids. Per the germline V gene, CDR1 is SGHDN and CDR2 is FVKESK. J gave up 3 bases and V 2 bases, and 0 bases lay outside the gene matches. The library came from three nested PCR rounds adapted from ARM-PCR protocols. Each CDR3 protein is one row after TCRdb ran MiXCR on the multiplex PCR reads. The sample gives roughly 48,000 distinct CDR3 sequences, roughly 67% of which show up once; 25% to 35% is in the top ten. The template was RNA from unsorted bulk tissue. The normal lung tissue was taken more than 3 cm from the tumor edge. This clonotype came up many times.

The sample comprised distant non-tumor lung tissue. The chain carries TRBV14 and TRBJ1-1; 7 nucleotides agree with TRBD1. The sequence was collected from a woman aged 70-85 years with non-small cell lung cancer. CDR3 DNA: TGTGCCAGCAGCCAACAGGGGGACACTGAAGCTTTCTTT. This translates into CASSQQGDTEAFF.